Listed below are T cell receptor beta chains from one sample, sequenced in a study of HIV-infected patients and healthy controls. Each CDR3 protein gets one entry after TCRdb re-called the 5' RACE reads with MiXCR. The sample records more than 60,000 distinct CDR3 sequences, 15% to 20% being singletons. The sequencing input was CD4+ T cells from blood. Receptor source: a human donor in good health. Each CDR3 is given with its conserved first and last residue. The D gene is left open where the match is weak. Size values are once, few and many counts, or a class for expanded clones, and some rows have none.

j_gene,d_gene,v_gene,len,abundance,CDR3nt,CDR3aa
TRBJ1-1,NA,TRBV27,11,few,TGTGCCAGCAAGAGGAACACTGAAGCTTTCTTT,CASKRNTEAFF
TRBJ1-5,TRBD1,TRBV5-1,16,NA,TGCGCCAGCAGCTTGGACGGTGCAGGGGGCGGACAGCCCCAGCATTTT,CASSLDGAGGGQPQHF
TRBJ2-5,TRBD1,TRBV5-1,16,few,TGCGCCAGCAGCCCCGGGACAGGGGGTTACCAAGAGACCCAGTACTTC,CASSPGTGGYQETQYF
TRBJ1-2,TRBD1,TRBV10-3,15,many,TGTGCCATCAGTGAGAAGGGGGCAGGCGACTATGGCTACACCTTC,CAISEKGAGDYGYTF
TRBJ2-1,TRBD1,TRBV29-1,15,few,TGCAGCGTTGAAGGAACCGGGACAGCCTACAATGAGCAGTTCTTC,CSVEGTGTAYNEQFF
TRBJ1-5,TRBD1,TRBV4-1,14,NA,TGCGCCAGCAGTCAGGACAGGGCGAATCAGCCCCAGCATTTT,CASSQDRANQPQHF
TRBJ2-7,NA,TRBV4-1,16,NA,TGCGCCAGCAGCCAAGACGACGACTCAGGCAGGAACGAGCAGTACTTC,CASSQDDDSGRNEQYF
TRBJ2-7,NA,TRBV14,13,many,TGTGCCAGCAGCCAAGGACTTCAGCTCGAGCAGTACTTC,CASSQGLQLEQYF
TRBJ1-1,NA,TRBV6-1,13,few,TGTGCCAGCACCCTGAGCCCGGGCACTGAAGCTTTCTTT,CASTLSPGTEAFF
TRBJ1-4,NA,TRBV2,15,NA,TGTGCCAGCAGCGATCGGGGGCACACTAATGAAAAACTGTTTTTT,CASSDRGHTNEKLFF
TRBJ2-3,NA,TRBV20-1,14,many,TGCAGTGCTAGAGATAGCCAGGGCACAGATACGCAGTATTTT,CSARDSQGTDTQYF
TRBJ2-1,TRBD2,TRBV6-6,15,NA,TGTGCCAGCAACCTAAAAGCGGGAGCGTCCAATGAGCAGTTCTTC,CASNLKAGASNEQFF
TRBJ1-6,NA,TRBV6-2/TRBV6-3,18,many,TGTGCCAGCAGTTACGGTATGATAGAGGGACATGGCAATTCACCCCTCCACTTT,CASSYGMIEGHGNSPLHF
TRBJ1-1,NA,TRBV19,12,many,TGTGCCAGTAGTACTGCTAACACTGAAGCTTTCTTT,CASSTANTEAFF
TRBJ1-5,NA,TRBV20-1,15,NA,TGCAGTGCTGCACTCGGCGGGGGCAGCAATCAGCCCCAGCATTTT,CSAALGGGSNQPQHF
TRBJ1-2,NA,TRBV2,14,many,TGTGCCAGCAGTGGTTTACAGGGTGTCCATGGCTACACCTTC,CASSGLQGVHGYTF
TRBJ2-1,NA,TRBV30,14,NA,TGTGCCTGGAGTGTACTAGCCGGGAAGAAGGAGCAGTTCTTC,CAWSVLAGKKEQFF
TRBJ1-2,NA,TRBV20-1,16,NA,TGCAGTGCTAGAGATCCAGGAACCTTGGCTAACTATGGCTACACCTTC,CSARDPGTLANYGYTF
TRBJ1-5,TRBD1,TRBV7-2,14,many,TGTGCCAGCAGTCAAGGGACAGGCAATCAGCCCCAGCATTTT,CASSQGTGNQPQHF
TRBJ1-1,NA,TRBV18,17,few,TGTGCCAGCTCACCAAATATGAGGGGCACAGCGGACACTGAAGCTTTCTTT,CASSPNMRGTADTEAFF
TRBJ1-1,NA,TRBV7-8,13,many,TGTGCCAGCACCGATCAAGGCGGGACTGAAGCTTTCTTT,CASTDQGGTEAFF
TRBJ2-1,TRBD2,TRBV24-1,16,few,TGTGCCACCAGTGATTTGAAGCGGGGGCCCTACAATGAGCAGTTCTTC,CATSDLKRGPYNEQFF
TRBJ1-5,TRBD1,TRBV5-1,15,many,TGCGCCAGCAGCCCGGGACAGGGGGCAGGGCAGCCCCAGCATTTT,CASSPGQGAGQPQHF
TRBJ1-5,NA,TRBV6-5,14,NA,TGTGCCAGCAGTTCTGGAAAGGCTCATCAGCCCCAGCATTTT,CASSSGKAHQPQHF
TRBJ1-1,NA,TRBV7-3,15,few,TGTGCCAGCAGCTTAACTGGGGGGAGGAACACTGAAGCTTTCTTT,CASSLTGGRNTEAFF
TRBJ2-5,TRBD1,TRBV11-2,15,NA,TGTGCCAGCAGTCCGACGGGACAGCTCCCGGAGACCCAGTACTTC,CASSPTGQLPETQYF
TRBJ2-1,NA,TRBV7-3,15,NA,TGTGCCAGCACCACGGGGGCCCTACCCTACAATGAGCAGTTCTTC,CASTTGALPYNEQFF